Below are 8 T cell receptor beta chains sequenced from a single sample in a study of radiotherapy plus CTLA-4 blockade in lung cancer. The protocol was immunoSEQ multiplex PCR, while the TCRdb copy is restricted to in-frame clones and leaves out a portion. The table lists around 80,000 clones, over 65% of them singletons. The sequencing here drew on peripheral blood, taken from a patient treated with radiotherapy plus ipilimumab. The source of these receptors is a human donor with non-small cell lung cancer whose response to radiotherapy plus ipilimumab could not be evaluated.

DNA of the CDR3: TGTGCCAGCAGTGAGGCCGGGAGCTCCTATAATTCACCCCTCCACTTT. As protein: CASSEAGSSYNSPLHF. The chain combines TRBV6-1 with TRBJ1-6; no reliable D call. In germline, CDR1 is MNHNS, CDR2 SASEGT. The germline V and J ends were trimmed by 3 bases and 0 bases, with 9 bases remaining between them. This CDR3 contains 16 residues.

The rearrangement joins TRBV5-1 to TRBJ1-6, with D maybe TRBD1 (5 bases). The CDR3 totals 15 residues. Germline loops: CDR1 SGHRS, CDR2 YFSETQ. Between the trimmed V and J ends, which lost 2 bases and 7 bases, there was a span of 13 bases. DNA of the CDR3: TGCGCCAGCAGCTTAATTCAGGGAAACAATTCACCCCTCCACTTT. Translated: CASSLIQGNNSPLHF.

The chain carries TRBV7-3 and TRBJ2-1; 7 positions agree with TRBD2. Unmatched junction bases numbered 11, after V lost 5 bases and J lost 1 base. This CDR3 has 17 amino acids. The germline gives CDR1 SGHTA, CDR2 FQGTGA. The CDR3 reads CASSPNGGSGSYNEQFF. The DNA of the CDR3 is TGTGCCAGCAGCCCAAACGGCGGGAGTGGATCCTACAATGAGCAGTTCTTC.

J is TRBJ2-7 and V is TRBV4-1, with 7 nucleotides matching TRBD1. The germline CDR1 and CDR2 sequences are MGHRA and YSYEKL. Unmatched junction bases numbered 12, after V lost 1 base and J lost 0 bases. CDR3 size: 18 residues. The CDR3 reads CASSQGPLGRGSSYEQYF. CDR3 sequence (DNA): TGCGCCAGCAGCCAAGGTCCGTTGGGCAGGGGGAGCTCCTACGAGCAGTACTTC.

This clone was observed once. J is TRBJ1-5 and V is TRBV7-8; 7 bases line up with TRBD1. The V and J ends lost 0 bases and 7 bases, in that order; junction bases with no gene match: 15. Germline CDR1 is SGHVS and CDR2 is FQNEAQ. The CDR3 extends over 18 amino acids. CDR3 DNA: TGTGCCAGCAGCTTAGCTCTGATACAGGGGCCACGGTTGCAGCCCCAGCATTTT. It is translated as CASSLALIQGPRLQPQHF.

CDR3 in amino acids: CASSQEQTRGNTIYF. The CDR3 DNA follows: TGCGCCAGCAGCCAAGAGCAGACAAGGGGAAACACCATATATTTT. The J gene is TRBJ1-3, the V gene TRBV4-3; D is undetermined. This CDR3 has 15 residues. Trimming cost V 0 bases and J 4 bases, with 10 bases left between them. The germline gives CDR1 LGHNA, CDR2 YSLEER.

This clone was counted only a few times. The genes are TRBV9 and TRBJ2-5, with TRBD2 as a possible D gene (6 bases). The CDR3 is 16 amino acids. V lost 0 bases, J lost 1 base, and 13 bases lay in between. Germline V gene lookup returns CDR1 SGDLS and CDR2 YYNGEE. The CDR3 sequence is CASSVGGELIQETQYF. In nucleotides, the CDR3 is TGTGCCAGCAGCGTAGGGGGGGAATTGATCCAAGAGACCCAGTACTTC. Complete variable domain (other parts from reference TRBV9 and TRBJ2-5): DSGVTQTPKHLITATGQRVTLRCSPRSGDLSVYWYQQSLDQGLQFLIQYYNGEERAKGNILERFSAQQFPDLHSELNLSSLELGDSALYFCASSVGGELIQETQYFGPGTRLLVL.

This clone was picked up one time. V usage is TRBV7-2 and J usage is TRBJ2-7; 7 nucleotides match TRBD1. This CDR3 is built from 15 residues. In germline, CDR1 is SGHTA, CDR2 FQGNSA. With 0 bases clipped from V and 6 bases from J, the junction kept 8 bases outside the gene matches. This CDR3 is CASSLAGGGGVEQYF. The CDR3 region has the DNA TGTGCCAGCAGCTTAGCAGGGGGCGGAGGAGTCGAGCAGTACTTC.